The 9 T cell receptor beta chains presented below share a single source sample, sequenced in a study of metastatic and nonmetastatic thyroid tumors. Prior to thyroid surgery, none of the patients had received any treatment. TCRdb re-called the PCR reads via MiXCR. The data show several thousand clones, 25% to 35% seen once. Sequencing was done on a sample of tumor tissue. These TCRs come from a female donor with papillary thyroid cancer or a benign thyroid nodule (not recorded which). Some clones in this sample may be carry-over from other donors' samples.

Judged by abundance, this clone is medium-sized (0.01 to 0.1%). J is TRBJ2-2 and V is TRBV30; TRBD2 might be the D (6 bases). The CDR3 is 14 residues long. V dropped 3 bases and J dropped 2 bases, with 10 bases sitting between them. Per germline, CDR1 GTSNPN and CDR2 SVGIG (reference sequence). CDR3 sequence reads: CAWSAGTNTGELFF. The DNA for the CDR3 is TGTGCCTGGAGCGCAGGGACTAACACCGGGGAGCTGTTTTTT.

The chain recombines TRBV19 with TRBJ2-3, with D perhaps matching TRBD2 (5 bases). Germline CDR1 and CDR2: LNHDA and SQIVND (reference sequence). V was pared by 5 bases and J by 7 bases, with 28 bases between. The CDR3 is 18 amino acids. The CDR3 protein is CASSQRFGKGPGVNTQYF. As DNA, the CDR3 is TGTGCCAGTAGTCAACGGTTCGGGAAGGGCCCTGGGGTGAATACGCAGTATTTT.

In this sample, this clone is medium-sized (0.01 to 0.1%). The chain joins TRBV5-1 to TRBJ2-3; 10 bases align to TRBD1. V lost 3 bases, J lost 6 bases, and 7 bases stayed unmatched. The CDR3 totals 15 residues. Germline CDR1 and CDR2: SGHRS and YFSETQ. The CDR3 DNA sequence: TGCGCCAGCAGCTCGGGGACAGGGGTGGGGGATACGCAGTATTTT. Protein product: CASSSGTGVGDTQYF.

This sequence joins TRBV30 and TRBJ2-6; 7 positions match TRBD1. Per germline, CDR1 GTSNPN and CDR2 SVGIG (reference sequence). The CDR3 is 17 residues long. Trimming took 0 bases from V and 0 from J; bases not matched to a gene: 5. CDR3 protein: CAWSVLNRGSGANVLTF. The CDR3 DNA sequence: TGTGCCTGGAGTGTACTTAACAGGGGCTCTGGGGCCAACGTCCTGACTTTC. The variable domain in full, with the rest retrieved from reference TRBV30 and TRBJ2-6, is SQTIHQWPATLVQPVGSPLSLECTVEGTSNPNLYWYRQAAGRGLQLLFYSVGIGQISSEVPQNLSASRPQDRQFILSSKKLLLSDSGFYLCAWSVLNRGSGANVLTFGAGSRLTVL.

The V gene is TRBV13, the J gene TRBJ2-1; D gene unclear. The CDR3 runs 13 residues. CDR1 and CDR2 from the germline V gene are PRHDT and FYEKMQ (reference sequence). Between the trimmed V and J ends, which lost 1 base and 9 bases, there was a span of 10 bases. CDR3 sequence (DNA): TGTGCCAGCAGCTTAGCCCCCGAAACTGAGCAGTTCTTC. Its translation: CASSLAPETEQFF.

The V gene is TRBV6-1, the J gene TRBJ2-7; D is possibly TRBD1 or TRBD2 (5 bases each). This CDR3 is built from 16 residues. V was pared by 8 bases and J by 10 bases, with 30 bases between. The V gene's germline CDR1 is MNHNS and CDR2 SASEGT. CDR3 bases: TGTGCCAGCGGAAGGGCCTCGGGGCAGGGCCTCTACTATCAGTACTTC. This gives the protein CASGRASGQGLYYQYF.

This clone was counted a few times. The DNA of the CDR3 is TGTGCCAGCAGTTTCCTCGGGTCTGGGGCCAACGTCCTGACTTTC. Residues: CASSFLGSGANVLTF. The chain combines TRBV27 with TRBJ2-6; D gene ambiguous. Trimming took off 3 bases at V and 1 base at J, with 7 bases between the two ends. The CDR3 length is 15 residues. Per germline, CDR1 MNHEY and CDR2 SMNVEV (reference sequence).

The genes are TRBV20-1 and TRBJ2-1; TRBD2 agrees at 10 bases. The CDR3 runs to 17 residues. Germline-derived CDR1 and CDR2 are DFQATT and SNEGSKA (reference sequence). V trimming: 3 bases; J trimming: 4 bases; junction bases outside the gene matches: 12. CDR3 in amino acids: CSASPLAGAESYNEQFF. CDR3 nucleotide sequence: TGCAGTGCTAGTCCGCTAGCGGGAGCCGAGTCTTACAATGAGCAGTTCTTC.

There are a few counts of this clone. V usage is TRBV6-1 and J usage is TRBJ2-3, with 10 bases lining up with TRBD1. The length of the CDR3 is 14 residues. The junction had 4 bases not matched to a gene; V was cut back by 4 bases and J by 6 bases. Per germline, CDR1 MNHNS and CDR2 SASEGT. The CDR3 spells CASSGQGAQDTQYF. The CDR3 DNA reads as TGTGCCAGCAGTGGACAGGGGGCGCAGGATACGCAGTATTTT.